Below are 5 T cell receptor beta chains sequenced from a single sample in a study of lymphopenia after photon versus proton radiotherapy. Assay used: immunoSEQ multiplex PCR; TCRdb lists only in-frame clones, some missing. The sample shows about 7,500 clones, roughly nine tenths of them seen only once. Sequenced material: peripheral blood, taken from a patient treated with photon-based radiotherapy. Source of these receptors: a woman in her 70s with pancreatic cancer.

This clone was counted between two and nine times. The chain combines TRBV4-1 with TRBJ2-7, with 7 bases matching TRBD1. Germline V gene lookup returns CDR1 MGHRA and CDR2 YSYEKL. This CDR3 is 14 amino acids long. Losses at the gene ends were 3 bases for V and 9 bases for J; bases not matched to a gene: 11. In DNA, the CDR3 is TGCGCCAGCAGCCAGACAGGGACCACCAAGCGGCAGTACTTC. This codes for CASSQTGTTKRQYF.

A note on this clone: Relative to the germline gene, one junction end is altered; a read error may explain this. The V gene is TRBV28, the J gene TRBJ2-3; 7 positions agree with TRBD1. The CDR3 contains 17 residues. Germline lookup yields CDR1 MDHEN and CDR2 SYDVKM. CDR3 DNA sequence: TGTGCCAGCAGCTTATTAGGGGGCATAGAGGAAAATGATACGCAGTATTTT. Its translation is CASSLLGGIEENDTQYF. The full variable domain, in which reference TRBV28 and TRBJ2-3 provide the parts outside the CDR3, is DVKVTQSSRYLVKRTGEKVFLECVQDMDHENMFWYRQDPGLGLRLIYFSYDVKMKEKGDIPEGYSVSREKKERFSLILESASTNQTSMYLCASSLLGGIEENDTQYFGPGTRLTVL.

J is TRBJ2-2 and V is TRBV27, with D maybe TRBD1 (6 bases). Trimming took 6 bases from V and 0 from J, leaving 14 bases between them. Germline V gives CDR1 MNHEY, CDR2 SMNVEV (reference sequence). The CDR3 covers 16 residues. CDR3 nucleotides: TGTGCCAGCAGCGAAACTGGACAGACGAACACCGGGGAGCTGTTTTTT. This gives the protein CASSETGQTNTGELFF.

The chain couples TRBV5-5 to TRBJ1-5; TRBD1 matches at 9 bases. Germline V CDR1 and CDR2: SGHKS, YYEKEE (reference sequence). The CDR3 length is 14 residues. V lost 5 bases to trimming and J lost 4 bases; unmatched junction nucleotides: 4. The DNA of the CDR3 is TGTGCCAGCAGGCAGGACAGGGGAAATCAGCCCCAGCATTTT. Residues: CASRQDRGNQPQHF.

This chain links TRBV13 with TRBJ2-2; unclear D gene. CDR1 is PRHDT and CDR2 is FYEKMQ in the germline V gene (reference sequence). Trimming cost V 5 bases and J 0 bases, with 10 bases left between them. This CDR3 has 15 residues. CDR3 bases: TGTGCCAGCAGCCTCCAGTCCGCGAACACCGGGGAGCTGTTTTTT. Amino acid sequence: CASSLQSANTGELFF.